These T cell receptor beta chains were read from a single sample in a study of shared clonotypes between healthy human individuals. The method was immunoSEQ multiplex PCR; TCRdb's version includes in-frame clones alone and lacks a portion of them. The sample has 2,500,000 or so clones, 93% seen once. The sequenced sample was naive CD4+ T cells from PBMCs. Receptors originate from a man younger than 30 in good health. Some clones in this sample may be carry-over from other donors' samples. CDR3s include the opening cysteine and the closing phenylalanine or tryptophan. D genes are given only for firm matches. The size field is filled for only some rows; it gives once, few, many or a size class.

cdr3_length | d_call | j_call | v_call | clone_size | cdr3_nt | cdr3_aa
15 | TRBD2 | TRBJ2-7 | TRBV5-6 | NA | TGTGCCAGCAGCTTTTTAGCGGGAGACCTCTACGAGCAGTACTTC | CASSFLAGDLYEQYF
12 | NA | TRBJ1-4 | TRBV19 | few | TGTGCCAGTAGTATCCCCCAGGGGAAACTGTTTTTT | CASSIPQGKLFF
14 | NA | TRBJ1-3 | TRBV29-1 | once | TGCAGCGTTGATAGGGTCAGGTCTGGAAACACCATATATTTT | CSVDRVRSGNTIYF
16 | NA | TRBJ1-1 | TRBV4-1 | NA | TGCGCCAGCAGCCAAGACGGTAGGTTCCCGAACACTGAAGCTTTCTTT | CASSQDGRFPNTEAFF
15 | NA | TRBJ1-5 | TRBV5-6 | NA | TGTGCCAGCAGCTTGAGGCAGGGAAGCAATCAGCCCCAGCATTTT | CASSLRQGSNQPQHF
15 | TRBD2 | TRBJ2-3 | TRBV30 | NA | TGTGCCTGGAATCCTAGCGGGATCTACACAGATACGCAGTATTTT | CAWNPSGIYTDTQYF
14 | NA | TRBJ1-6 | TRBV7-2 | NA | TGTGCCAGCAGCTTAGTTAACTCTAATTCACCCCTCCACTTT | CASSLVNSNSPLHF
16 | NA | TRBJ1-4 | TRBV23-1 | NA | TGCGCCAGCAGTCAGGCTTCCACGCGAAAAAATGAAAAACTGTTTTTT | CASSQASTRKNEKLFF
17 | TRBD1 | TRBJ2-2 | TRBV4-1 | NA | TGCGCCAGCAGCCAACTTCCGACAGGGGGGAACACCGGGGAGCTGTTTTTT | CASSQLPTGGNTGELFF
16 | NA | TRBJ2-3 | TRBV7-3 | NA | TGTGCCAGCAGCCCCACGTCCGACCTCGGGCCAGATACGCAGTATTTT | CASSPTSDLGPDTQYF
16 | NA | TRBJ1-4 | TRBV27 | NA | TGTGCCAGCAGTTTATTTCAGGGGTTTCCTAATGAAAAACTGTTTTTT | CASSLFQGFPNEKLFF
14 | NA | TRBJ2-2 | TRBV5-1 | NA | TGCGCCAGCAGGCGGGACAGGAACACCGGGGAGCTGTTTTTT | CASRRDRNTGELFF
14 | NA | TRBJ2-5 | TRBV5-1 | NA | TGCGCCAGCAGCTTGGCGGGCCAAGGAGAGACCCAGTACTTC | CASSLAGQGETQYF
14 | NA | TRBJ2-7 | TRBV19 | NA | TGTGCCAGTAGTCGGGGGACAGCAACCTACGAGCAGTACTTC | CASSRGTATYEQYF
13 | TRBD1 | TRBJ2-1 | TRBV10-3 | NA | TGTGCCATCAGTGTAGGGGGCAGATACGAGCAGTTCTTC | CAISVGGRYEQFF
16 | NA | TRBJ1-3 | TRBV7-9 | NA | TGTGCCAGCAGCCAGCGACAGCCTAACTCTGGAAACACCATATATTTT | CASSQRQPNSGNTIYF
16 | NA | TRBJ1-5 | TRBV27 | NA | TGTGCCAGCAGTCCTCGGGCTTTTGGGATAAATCAGCCCCAGCATTTT | CASSPRAFGINQPQHF
14 | NA | TRBJ2-3 | TRBV18 | NA | TGTGCCAGCTCCCTTCTCCTGGGCACAGATACGCAGTATTTT | CASSLLLGTDTQYF
13 | TRBD1 | TRBJ1-1 | TRBV11-1 | NA | TGTGCCAGCAGCTACCAACAGGGGACTGAAGCTTTCTTT | CASSYQQGTEAFF
16 | TRBD2 | TRBJ2-3 | TRBV9 | NA | TGTGCCAGCAGCCCAGTAGAGGGAGGGCCATCAGATACGCAGTATTTT | CASSPVEGGPSDTQYF
19 | TRBD2 | TRBJ2-3 | TRBV28 | NA | TGTGCCAGCATGCGGCTGGGACTAGCGGGAGGCCACAACACAGATACGCAGTATTTT | CASMRLGLAGGHNTDTQYF
15 | TRBD1 | TRBJ2-7 | TRBV30 | NA | TGTGCCTGGAGTGTAGGGACAGGGGGCGCGGACGAGCAGTACTTC | CAWSVGTGGADEQYF
17 | TRBD2 | TRBJ2-2 | TRBV19 | NA | TGTGCCAGTAGGAGTGGGGCTAGCGGGAGTGGCACCGGGGAGCTGTTTTTT | CASRSGASGSGTGELFF
13 | TRBD1 | TRBJ2-1 | TRBV28 | NA | TGTGCCAGCAGTTTACCGACAGGGAATGAGCAGTTCTTC | CASSLPTGNEQFF
15 | TRBD1 | TRBJ1-2 | TRBV28 | NA | TGTGCCAGCAGACCCCCCGGACAGGGTGGTTATGGCTACACCTTC | CASRPPGQGGYGYTF
17 | TRBD2 | TRBJ2-5 | TRBV7-9 | NA | TGTGCCGGCAGCACCCTGGGACTAGCGGGAGTTAGCGAGACCCAGTACTTC | CAGSTLGLAGVSETQYF
13 | NA | TRBJ1-2 | TRBV7-9 | few | TGTGCCAGCAGCCCACAGGGATTCTATGGCTACACCTTC | CASSPQGFYGYTF
16 | TRBD1 | TRBJ1-1 | TRBV7-9 | NA | TGTGCCAGCAGCCAACGGCCCGGGACAGGGAGTCCGGGAGCTTTCTTT | CASSQRPGTGSPGAFF
14 | NA | TRBJ2-2 | TRBV6-6 | NA | TGTGCCAGCAGTTACTCTAGGGGTACCGGGGAGCTGTTTTTT | CASSYSRGTGELFF
16 | TRBD2 | TRBJ2-1 | TRBV10-3 | NA | TGTGCCATCAGTGAGTCGGCTAGCGGGAGGGCCAATGAGCAGTTCTTC | CAISESASGRANEQFF
14 | NA | TRBJ1-4 | TRBV2 | NA | TGTGCCAGCGGCCCGTGGGGGGTGGGGGAAAAACTGTTTTTT | CASGPWGVGEKLFF
14 | NA | TRBJ1-4 | TRBV7-9 | NA | TGTGCCAGCAGTTTTAGCAGGGGAACTGAAAAACTGTTTTTT | CASSFSRGTEKLFF
14 | NA | TRBJ1-2 | TRBV5-5 | NA | TGTGCCAGCAGCCCCTATGCAATTAACTATGGCTACACCTTC | CASSPYAINYGYTF
16 | TRBD2 | TRBJ2-1 | TRBV9 | NA | TGTGCCAGCAGCTTGAGCGGGAGGTCCTTTTACAATGAGCAGTTCTTC | CASSLSGRSFYNEQFF
12 | NA | TRBJ1-5 | TRBV28 | NA | TGTGCCAGCAAGACAACGGTCCAGCCCCAGCATTTT | CASKTTVQPQHF
12 | NA | TRBJ1-5 | TRBV5-8 | NA | TGTGCCAGCAGCCTATGGGATCAGCCCCAGCATTTT | CASSLWDQPQHF
15 | NA | TRBJ1-3 | TRBV29-1 | NA | TGCAGCGTTGAAGGACGGGTTAGCTCTGGAAACACCATATATTTT | CSVEGRVSSGNTIYF
14 | NA | TRBJ1-1 | TRBV13 | NA | TGTGCCAGCAGCGTAGGCGGGGAGGGGACTGAAGCTTTCTTT | CASSVGGEGTEAFF
17 | TRBD2 | TRBJ2-5 | TRBV28 | NA | TGTGCCAGCAGGGTCCGGACTAGCGGGAGATGGGGAGAGACCCAGTACTTC | CASRVRTSGRWGETQYF
16 | NA | TRBJ2-6 | TRBV7-9 | once | TGTGCCAGCAGCTTACCGGGCTTAACTGGGGCCAACGTCCTGACTTTC | CASSLPGLTGANVLTF
13 | NA | TRBJ2-2 | TRBV6-1 | NA | TGTGCCAGCAGTGTCACGAACACCGGGGAGCTGTTTTTT | CASSVTNTGELFF
15 | NA | TRBJ1-2 | TRBV28 | NA | TGTGCCAGCAGTTCGACTGGCCTTCACTTTTATGGCTACACCTTC | CASSSTGLHFYGYTF
14 | NA | TRBJ2-7 | TRBV5-1 | NA | TGCGCCAGCAGACCGGGAAGGACTACCTACGAGCAGTACTTC | CASRPGRTTYEQYF
16 | TRBD1 | TRBJ2-6 | TRBV6-4 | NA | TGTGCCAGCAGTGTTGGGACAGGGGAAGGGGCCAACGTCCTGACTTTC | CASSVGTGEGANVLTF
15 | NA | TRBJ1-3 | TRBV5-4 | NA | TGTGCCAGCAGCGCCGGACAACACTCTGGAAACACCATATATTTT | CASSAGQHSGNTIYF
14 | TRBD1 | TRBJ1-6 | TRBV18 | NA | TGTGCCAGCTCACCTCAGGGGGTAGATTCACCCCTCCACTTT | CASSPQGVDSPLHF
12 | NA | TRBJ1-1 | TRBV30 | few | TGTGCCTGGAGTGTAGAGTACAACGAAGCTTTCTTT | CAWSVEYNEAFF
13 | NA | TRBJ1-1 | TRBV6-5 | NA | TGTGCCAGCAGCACCCCCGCGGACACTGAAGCTTTCTTT | CASSTPADTEAFF
13 | TRBD2 | TRBJ2-7 | TRBV6-4 | NA | TGTGCCAGCAGTGACTCGCGGGAGAGCGAGCAGTACTTC | CASSDSRESEQYF
15 | NA | TRBJ2-7 | TRBV7-3 | NA | TGTGCCAGCAGCCCCCGACGAATTAACTCCTACGAGCAGTACTTC | CASSPRRINSYEQYF
19 | NA | TRBJ2-5 | TRBV5-1 | NA | TGCGCCAGCAGCTTGGCCGTGGTGGTTGGTAGCGGCTACCAAGAGACCCAGTACTTC | CASSLAVVVGSGYQETQYF
18 | NA | TRBJ1-5 | TRBV6-1 | NA | TGTGCCAGCAGTGCCCCTGGACGGTCAGGGGATGACAATCAGCCCCAGCATTTT | CASSAPGRSGDDNQPQHF
13 | NA | TRBJ2-7 | TRBV6-6 | NA | TGTGCCAGCCAGGAAGGAGGGCGGCACCGGGAGTACTTC | CASQEGGRHREYF
13 | NA | TRBJ2-2 | TRBV7-2 | NA | TGTGCCAGCAGCTTAGCAGGGGCCGGGGAGCTGTTTTTT | CASSLAGAGELFF